The next 28 T cell receptor beta chains were all read from a single sample in a study of T cells in Graves' hyperthyroidism and ophthalmopathy (dated by TCRdb to the late 2010s). Libraries came from multiplex PCR. Sequencing used an Illumina HiSeq 2000. The TCR beta CDR3 regions were amplified from the RNA transcripts. For the first round of RT-PCR on the TCR CDR3, the HTBI primer set was used together with the Qiagen OneStep RT-PCR kit. TCRdb reworked the public reads: Q25 trimming with fastp, MiXCR clone assembly, productive beta chains retained. Each record represents a unique CDR3 protein, reported with the most common genes and DNA among its rows. The sample contains 800,000 or so distinct CDR3 sequences, 38% of them found a single time. Jointly, the top ten make up around 10% of the sample. Sequencing input: blood. These receptors originate from a man aged 18 to 29 with Graves' hyperthyroidism.

This clonotype occurred many times. The V gene is TRBV19, the J gene TRBJ1-1; unclear D gene. CDR3 length: 13 residues. CDR1 and CDR2 (germline): LNHDA, SQIVND (reference sequence). V lost 3 bases and J 8 bases, leaving 13 bases between the germline ends. CDR3 sequence: CASSISAETEAFF. In nucleotides, the CDR3 is TGTGCCAGTAGTATTTCCGCAGAAACCGAAGCTTTCTTT.

This clonotype was counted between two and nine times. V and J are TRBV20-1 and TRBJ2-7; 7 bases map to TRBD1. There are 14 residues in the CDR3. The germline V gene has CDR1 DFQATT and CDR2 SNEGSKA (reference sequence). The J segment lost 2 bases and the V segment lost 5 bases, leaving 9 bases of the junction unmatched. The CDR3 nucleotides are TGCAGTGCTCAGAAAGACAGGGCCCCCTACGAGCAGTACTTC. It yields the protein CSAQKDRAPYEQYF.

This sequence joins TRBV7-6 and TRBJ2-5; D unresolved. Germline V gene lookup returns CDR1 SGHVS and CDR2 FNYEAQ. The CDR3 has 16 residues. V lost 1 base, J lost 5 bases, and 17 bases lay in between. The CDR3 sequence is CASSLVSGRRSETQYF. In nucleotides, the CDR3 is TGTGCCAGCAGCTTAGTAAGTGGCCGCCGGTCGGAGACCCAGTACTTC.

The gene calls are TRBV19 and TRBJ2-5; 7 bases map to TRBD1. V shed 5 bases, J shed 6 bases, and the junction held 12 bases outside the gene matches. The CDR3 spans 15 residues. Germline V lookup: CDR1 LNHDA, CDR2 SQIVND (reference sequence). In DNA form, the CDR3 reads TGTGCCAGTAGTCACTCCGGGACAGCCAAGAAGACCCAGTACTTC. As protein: CASSHSGTAKKTQYF.

This clonotype was counted many times. V and J are TRBV11-3 and TRBJ2-6; D is undetermined. The CDR3 has 13 residues. Per the germline V gene, CDR1 is SGHNT and CDR2 is YENEEA. Trimming stripped 2 bases from V and 2 bases from J, with 1 base between. CDR3 amino acids: CASSLTGANVLTF. The CDR3 coding sequence is TGTGCCAGCAGCTTAACTGGGGCCAACGTCCTGACTTTC.

This clonotype was counted many times. J is TRBJ1-1 and V is TRBV7-9; D is ambiguous. This CDR3 is built from 15 residues. V was cut by 5 bases and J by 0 bases, with 13 bases left in between. The germline CDR1 and CDR2 sequences are SEHNR and FQNEAQ (reference sequence). The CDR3 DNA reads as TGTGCCAGCAGCCCCGGACGGGCCATGAACACTGAAGCTTTCTTT. Translation gives CASSPGRAMNTEAFF.

The V call is TRBV2, the J call TRBJ2-5; D call uncertain. This CDR3 is built from 14 residues. The germline V gene encodes CDR1 SNHLY and CDR2 FYNNEI. V was trimmed by 3 bases and J by 5 bases, leaving 13 bases between them. In nucleotides, the CDR3 is TGTGCCAGCAGTGATACTGGGGAAGGGGAGACCCAGTACTTC. Translated, it gives CASSDTGEGETQYF.

This clonotype was picked up a small number of times. The genes are TRBV10-3 and TRBJ1-6; perhaps TRBD1 as D (5 bases). The CDR3 spans 13 residues. CDR1 ENHRY and CDR2 SYGVKD come from the germline V gene. V lost 10 bases and J 10 bases, leaving 17 bases between the germline ends. The CDR3 sequence: CATDGQPGSPLHF. In nucleotides, the CDR3 is TGTGCCACCGATGGACAACCGGGATCACCCCTCCACTTT.

V gene TRBV2 combines with J gene TRBJ2-6; weak D call: TRBD2 (5 bases). The CDR3 consists of 15 residues. CDR1 and CDR2 from the germline V gene are SNHLY and FYNNEI. The V gene lost 1 base and the J gene lost 2 bases, with 6 bases spanning the gap. CDR3 nucleotide sequence: TGTGCCAGCAGTGAAGGAGGGCCTGGGGCCAACGTCCTGACTTTC. Amino acid sequence: CASSEGGPGANVLTF.

The chain is built from TRBV5-1 and TRBJ2-7; possibly TRBD1 for D (5 bases). In germline, CDR1 is SGHRS, CDR2 YFSETQ. CDR3 size: 15 residues. V was cut by 0 bases and J by 6 bases, with 16 bases left in between. The CDR3 DNA is TGCGCCAGCAGCTTGGACCAGGGTTTCCTAGTCGAGCAGTACTTC. Its protein is CASSLDQGFLVEQYF.

The chain has TRBV7-9 and TRBJ1-4; D is perhaps TRBD1 (5 bases). Deletions cut 5 bases from V and 6 bases from J, with 16 bases between. This CDR3 has 15 residues. The V gene's germline CDR1 is SEHNR and CDR2 FQNEAQ (reference sequence). CDR3 sequence: CASSGTEVRDEKLFF. CDR3 bases: TGTGCCAGCAGCGGGACCGAGGTGAGGGATGAAAAACTGTTTTTT.

V and J are TRBV7-9 and TRBJ1-5; 7 nucleotides line up with TRBD1. Germline V gives CDR1 SEHNR, CDR2 FQNEAQ (reference sequence). V lost 5 bases, J lost 6 bases, and 10 bases stayed unmatched. The CDR3 length is 15 residues. The CDR3 sequence: CASSAQTGDGQPQHF. The CDR3 DNA is TGTGCCAGCAGCGCTCAAACAGGGGACGGTCAGCCCCAGCATTTT.

Concerning this clonotype itself: This CDR3 is missing its conserved last phenylalanine or tryptophan, likely due to a read error. The chain employs TRBV14 and TRBJ1-2; a possible D gene is TRBD1 (6 bases). The germline CDR1 and CDR2 sequences are SGHDN and FVKESK. This CDR3 is 15 amino acids long. Trimming left V 0 bases short and J 6 bases short, with 14 bases between. CDR3 protein: CASSQDRRGANGYTL. The DNA for the CDR3 is TGTGCCAGCAGCCAAGATCGACGGGGGGCAAATGGCTACACCCTC.

The gene calls are TRBV6-6 and TRBJ2-7; 9 bases fit TRBD1. Trimming took 6 bases from V and 6 from J; bases not matched to a gene: 9. The CDR3 totals 14 residues. CDR1 MNHNY and CDR2 SVGAGI come from the germline V gene (reference sequence). CDR3 protein: CASSRGQGPPEQYF. CDR3 nucleotides: TGTGCCAGCAGCCGCGGACAGGGGCCCCCCGAGCAGTACTTC.

This clonotype was recorded a few times. CDR3 residues: CASSISRGSYEQYF. The DNA of the CDR3 is TGTGCCAGTAGTATCTCGCGGGGGTCCTACGAGCAGTACTTC. The rearrangement uses TRBV19 and TRBJ2-7; TRBD2 matches at 7 bases. CDR3 length: 14 amino acids. Losses at the gene ends were 3 bases for V and 1 base for J; bases not matched to a gene: 3. From germline, CDR1 is LNHDA and CDR2 SQIVND (reference sequence).

CDR3 sequence reads: CASSFANGETQYF. DNA of the CDR3: TGTGCCAGCAGTTTCGCGAATGGAGAGACCCAGTACTTC. V usage is TRBV12-3 or TRBV12-4 and J usage is TRBJ2-5; D call uncertain. Trimming stripped 3 bases from V and 4 bases from J, with 9 bases between. CDR3 length equals 13 residues.

This clonotype was seen a few times. V gene TRBV9 combines with J gene TRBJ1-5, with D possibly being TRBD1 (6 bases). The V end was cut by 4 bases, the J end by 7 bases, with 12 bases between. The CDR3 is 13 amino acids. Germline CDR1 SGDLS, CDR2 YYNGEE. As DNA, the CDR3 is TGTGCCAGCAGCCGATTACAGGGCCAGCCCCAGCATTTT. Protein product: CASSRLQGQPQHF.

CDR3 nucleotides: TGTGCCAGTAGTATCCTGCAGGCGAACACTGAAGCTTTCTTT. Translating gives CASSILQANTEAFF. The V and J genes are TRBV19 and TRBJ1-1; no definite D call. The CDR3 spans 14 residues. Trimming removed 3 bases from V and 1 base from J, with 9 bases in between. CDR1 is LNHDA, CDR2 SQIVND, per germline (reference sequence).

The CDR3 DNA follows: TGTGCCAGCAGTGAAATGGAGGAGACCCAGTACTTC. This sequence encodes CASSEMEETQYF. The chain couples TRBV2 to TRBJ2-5; no reliable D call. The CDR3 has 12 amino acids. Germline CDR1 is SNHLY and CDR2 is FYNNEI. Between the trimmed V and J ends, which lost 2 bases and 5 bases, there was a span of 6 bases.

This clonotype was counted once. Being one base from a much bigger clone, this may be a read error. CDR3 sequence: CAITFGSYNSPLHF. The CDR3 nucleotides are TGTGCCATCACTTTTGGGTCGTATAATTCACCCCTCCACTTT. The chain combines TRBV7-2 with TRBJ1-6; D is unresolved. V was shortened by 10 bases and J by 4 bases, with 14 bases between the two germline ends. This CDR3 is built from 14 residues. Germline CDR1 reads SGHTA; CDR2 reads FQGNSA.

This chain links TRBV7-9 with TRBJ1-1; no firm D call. The germline CDR1 and CDR2 sequences are SEHNR and FQNEAQ (reference sequence). This CDR3 spans 13 amino acids. Trimming stripped 2 bases from V and 4 bases from J, with 8 bases between. The chain's CDR3 is CASSLQPSTEAFF. The DNA for the CDR3 is TGTGCCAGCAGCTTACAGCCGAGCACTGAAGCTTTCTTT.

J is TRBJ1-3 and V is TRBV5-4; D may be TRBD1 (5 bases). The V gene lost 1 base and the J gene lost 4 bases, with 18 bases spanning the gap. This CDR3 contains 17 residues. Germline V gene data show CDR1 as SGHNT and CDR2 as YYREEE (reference sequence). The CDR3 bases are TGTGCCAGCAGCTTGTCCCTGGCGTCAGGGTTGGGAAACACCATATATTTT. This translates into CASSLSLASGLGNTIYF. Variable domain in full (rest from reference TRBV5-4 and TRBJ1-3): ETGVTQSPTHLIKTRGQQVTLRCSSQSGHNTVSWYQQALGQGPQFIFQYYREEENGRGNFPPRFSGLQFPNYSSELNVNALELDDSALYLCASSLSLASGLGNTIYFGEGSWLTVV.

The V gene is TRBV2, the J gene TRBJ2-7, with TRBD2 as a possible D gene (6 bases). With 0 bases removed from V and 3 bases from J, the gap between germline ends came to 15 bases. Germline V gene data show CDR1 as SNHLY and CDR2 as FYNNEI. The CDR3 is made up of 16 amino acids. CDR3 coding DNA: TGTGCCAGCAGTGAAGCGACGGGACTGGGAAGCTACGAGCAGTACTTC. Its protein is CASSEATGLGSYEQYF.

The gene calls are TRBV20-1 and TRBJ2-7; 12 nucleotides line up with TRBD2. V was pared by 0 bases and J by 2 bases, with 17 bases of the junction left unmatched. The CDR3 extends over 20 amino acids. CDR1 and CDR2 (germline): DFQATT, SNEGSKA (reference sequence). Here the CDR3 DNA reads TGCAGTGCTAGAGAGGGGGGGACTAGCGGGTTTCACACCTTCCCCTACGAGCAGTACTTC. Translated, it gives CSAREGGTSGFHTFPYEQYF.

This chain's CDR3 is CASSLWGSPNQPQHF. CDR3 coding DNA: TGTGCCAGCAGTTTATGGGGCAGTCCTAATCAGCCCCAGCATTTT. The chain is built from TRBV7-8 and TRBJ1-5, with D possibly matching TRBD1 (5 bases). V lost 6 bases, J lost 4 bases, and 16 bases lay in between. The V gene's germline CDR1 is SGHVS and CDR2 FQNEAQ. The CDR3 totals 15 residues.

With regard to this clonotype: One end of the junction is discordant with germline, which a read error may explain. This chain links TRBV7-7 with TRBJ2-2, with D perhaps being TRBD1 or TRBD2 (5 bases each). This CDR3 contains 17 residues. From germline, CDR1 is SSHAT and CDR2 FNYEAQ (reference sequence). CDR3 residues: CASSLAPGTRNTGELFF. The CDR3 DNA is TGTGCTAGCAGCTTAGCGCCCGGGACCCGGAACACCGGGGAGCTGTTTTTT.

This clonotype was counted a few times. The chain carries TRBV12-3 or TRBV12-4 and TRBJ2-7, with D possibly TRBD1 on 5 matching bases. The ends were cut back, 7 bases at V and 1 base at J, with 11 bases in the middle. This CDR3 is 13 amino acids long. In DNA form, the CDR3 reads TGTGCCAGCACCTCGACAGAGTCCTACGAGCAGTACTTC. Amino acid sequence: CASTSTESYEQYF.

The sample holds many counts of this clonotype. Germline and junction disagree at one end, which may indicate a read error. The chain uses TRBV7-7 and TRBJ2-5, with 7 bases fitting TRBD2. The CDR3 is 12 residues long. Looked up from germline, CDR1 is SSHAT and CDR2 is FNYEAQ (reference sequence). The CDR3 DNA is TGTGCTAGCAGCCCCGCGGGGGTCACCCAGTACTTC. Amino acids: CASSPAGVTQYF.